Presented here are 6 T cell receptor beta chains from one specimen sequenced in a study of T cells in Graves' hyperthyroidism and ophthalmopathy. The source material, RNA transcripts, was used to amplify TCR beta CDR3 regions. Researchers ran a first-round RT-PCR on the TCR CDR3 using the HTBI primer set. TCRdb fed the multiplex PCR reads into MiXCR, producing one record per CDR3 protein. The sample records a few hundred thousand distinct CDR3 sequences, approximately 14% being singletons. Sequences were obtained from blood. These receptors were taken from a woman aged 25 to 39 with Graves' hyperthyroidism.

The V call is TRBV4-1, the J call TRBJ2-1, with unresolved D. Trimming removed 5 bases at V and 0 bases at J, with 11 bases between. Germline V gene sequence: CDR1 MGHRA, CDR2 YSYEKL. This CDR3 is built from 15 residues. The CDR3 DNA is TGCGCCAGCAGCGGGTCGCAGAACTCCTACAATGAGCAGTTCTTC. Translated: CASSGSQNSYNEQFF.

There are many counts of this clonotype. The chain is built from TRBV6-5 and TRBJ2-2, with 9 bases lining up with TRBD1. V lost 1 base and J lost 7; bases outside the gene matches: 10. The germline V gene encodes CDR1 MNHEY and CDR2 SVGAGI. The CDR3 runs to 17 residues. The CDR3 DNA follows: TGTGCCAGCAGTTACTATGGCGGGACAGGGATAGACGGGGAGCTGTTTTTT. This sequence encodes CASSYYGGTGIDGELFF.

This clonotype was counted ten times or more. Written as DNA, the CDR3 is TGTGCCAGCAGCCACGGCGGGGCCTTAGTAGCCAAAAACATTCAGTACTTC. It specifies CASSHGGALVAKNIQYF. This sequence joins TRBV3-1 and TRBJ2-4; weak D call: TRBD2 (6 bases). Trimming pared 3 bases from V and 0 bases from J, leaving 15 bases between. Germline V gives CDR1 LGHDT, CDR2 YNNKEL (reference sequence). CDR3 length equals 17 residues.

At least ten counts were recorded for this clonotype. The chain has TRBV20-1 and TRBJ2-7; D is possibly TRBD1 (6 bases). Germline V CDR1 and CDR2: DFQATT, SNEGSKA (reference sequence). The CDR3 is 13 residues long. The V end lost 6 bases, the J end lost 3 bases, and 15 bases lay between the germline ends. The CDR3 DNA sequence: TGCAGTGCCGAACAGGGTTCTCTCTACGAGCAGTACTTC. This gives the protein CSAEQGSLYEQYF.

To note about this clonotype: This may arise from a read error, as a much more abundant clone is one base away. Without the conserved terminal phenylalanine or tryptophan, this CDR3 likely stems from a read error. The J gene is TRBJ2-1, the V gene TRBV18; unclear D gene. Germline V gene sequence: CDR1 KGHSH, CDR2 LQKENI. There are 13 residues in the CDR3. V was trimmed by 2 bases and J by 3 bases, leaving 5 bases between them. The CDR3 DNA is TGTGCCAGCTCACCAGCAGACTACAATGAGCAGTTCTCC. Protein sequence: CASSPADYNEQFS.

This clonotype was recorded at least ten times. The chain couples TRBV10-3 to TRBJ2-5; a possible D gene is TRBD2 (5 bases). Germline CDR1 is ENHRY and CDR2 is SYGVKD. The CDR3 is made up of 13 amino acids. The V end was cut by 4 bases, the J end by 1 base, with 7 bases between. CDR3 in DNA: TGTGCCATCAGTGCGGGAAGCCAAGAGACCCAGTACTTC. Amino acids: CAISAGSQETQYF.